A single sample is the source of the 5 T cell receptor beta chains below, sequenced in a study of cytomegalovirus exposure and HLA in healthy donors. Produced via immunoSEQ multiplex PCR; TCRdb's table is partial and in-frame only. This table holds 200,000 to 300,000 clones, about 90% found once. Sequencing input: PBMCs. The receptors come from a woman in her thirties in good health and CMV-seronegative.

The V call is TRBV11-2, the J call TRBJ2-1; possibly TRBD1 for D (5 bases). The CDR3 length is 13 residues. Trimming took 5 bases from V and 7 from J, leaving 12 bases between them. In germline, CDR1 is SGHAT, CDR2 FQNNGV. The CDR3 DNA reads TGTGCCAGCAGCCTTTCCCCAGGGAATGAGCAGTTCTTC. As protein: CASSLSPGNEQFF.

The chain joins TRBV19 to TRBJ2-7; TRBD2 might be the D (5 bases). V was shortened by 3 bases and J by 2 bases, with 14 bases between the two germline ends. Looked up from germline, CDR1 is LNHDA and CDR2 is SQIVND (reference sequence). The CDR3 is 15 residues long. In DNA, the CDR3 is TGTGCCAGTAGTATCCTGGCAGCGGATCCCTACGAGCAGTACTTC. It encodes CASSILAADPYEQYF. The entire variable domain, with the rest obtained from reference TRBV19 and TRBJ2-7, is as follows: DGGITQSPKYLFRKEGQNVTLSCEQNLNHDAMYWYRQDPGQGLRLIYYSQIVNDFQKGDIAEGYSVSREKKESFPLTVTSAQKNPTAFYLCASSILAADPYEQYFGPGTRLTVT.

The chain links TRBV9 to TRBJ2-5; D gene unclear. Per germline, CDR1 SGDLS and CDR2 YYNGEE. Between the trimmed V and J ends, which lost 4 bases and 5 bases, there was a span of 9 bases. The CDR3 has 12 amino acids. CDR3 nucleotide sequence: TGTGCCAGCAGCCTCGTTGGGGAGACCCAGTACTTC. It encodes CASSLVGETQYF. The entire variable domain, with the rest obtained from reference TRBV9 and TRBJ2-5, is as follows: DSGVTQTPKHLITATGQRVTLRCSPRSGDLSVYWYQQSLDQGLQFLIQYYNGEERAKGNILERFSAQQFPDLHSELNLSSLELGDSALYFCASSLVGETQYFGPGTRLLVL.

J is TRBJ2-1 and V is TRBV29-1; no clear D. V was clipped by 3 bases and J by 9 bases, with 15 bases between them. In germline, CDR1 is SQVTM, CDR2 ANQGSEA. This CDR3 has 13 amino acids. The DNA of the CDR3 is TGCAGCGTTGATGTGACGATTTTGGGTGAGCAGTTCTTC. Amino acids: CSVDVTILGEQFF.

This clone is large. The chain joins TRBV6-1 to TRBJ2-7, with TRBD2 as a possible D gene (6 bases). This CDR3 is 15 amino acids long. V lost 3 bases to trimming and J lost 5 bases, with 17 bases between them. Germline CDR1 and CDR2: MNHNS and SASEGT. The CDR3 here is CASSDRQEGSDEQYF. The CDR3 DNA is TGTGCCAGCAGTGATCGTCAGGAGGGGAGCGACGAGCAGTACTTC.